This T cell receptor beta chain was recorded in a study of cytomegalovirus exposure and HLA in healthy donors. Study overall: Samples from HLA-typed donors yielded approximately 88 million unique TCRs in an early data release. Study-wide findings and caveats: Later work associated roughly 15,000 TCR beta sequences with HLA alleles at 0.05 false discovery rate.

Comments on this clone: Its target is not known.

Per the germline V gene, CDR1 is LNHDA and CDR2 is SQIVND (reference sequence). CDR3 length equals 16 residues. The ends were cut back, 7 bases at V and 1 base at J, with 17 bases in the middle. Vbeta (60) and Jbeta (13) primers were used in the PCR. Profiled with immunoSEQ multiplex PCR; TCRdb holds only in-frame clones, not every one. The sample consists of about 190,000 clones, 75% to 90% of them appearing once. The origin of this receptor is a woman aged 18-30 years in good health and CMV-seronegative. The sample was PBMCs. The chain carries TRBV19 and TRBJ1-3; D may be TRBD1 (5 bases). This CDR3 reads CASNQGQGESGNTIYF. The DNA for the CDR3 is TGTGCCAGTAACCAAGGACAAGGCGAATCTGGAAACACCATATATTTT.